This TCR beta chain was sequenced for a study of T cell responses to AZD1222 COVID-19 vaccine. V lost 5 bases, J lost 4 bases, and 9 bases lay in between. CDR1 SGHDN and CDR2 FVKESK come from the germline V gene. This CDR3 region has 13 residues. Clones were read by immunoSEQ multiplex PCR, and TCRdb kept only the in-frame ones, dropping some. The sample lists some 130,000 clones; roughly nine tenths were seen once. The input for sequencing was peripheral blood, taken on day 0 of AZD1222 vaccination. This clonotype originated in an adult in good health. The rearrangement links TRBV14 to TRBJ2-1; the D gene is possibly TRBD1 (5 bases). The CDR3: CASSYQGYNEQFF. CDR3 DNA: TGTGCCAGCAGCTACCAGGGTTACAATGAGCAGTTCTTC.